This T cell receptor (beta chain) was recorded in a study of blood T cell repertoires in COVID-19. V was shortened by 7 bases and J by 2 bases, with 5 bases between the two germline ends. Germline-derived CDR1 and CDR2 are SNHLY and FYNNEI. CDR3 length: 11 amino acids. Ages ranged from 18 to 89 years, with residence in around 24 US areas. Self-reported history from a screening survey and questionnaire set each donor's cohort. Two consecutive negative NP/OP PCR tests, clearance, or resolved symptoms defined Cohort 3 recovery. In the original workflow: Scientists estimated how many nucleated cells there were by amplifying reference gene primers. Clones were read by immunoSEQ multiplex PCR, and TCRdb kept only the in-frame ones, dropping some. Clonal size and the V and J genes are those of that table, whereas D and trimming came from the DNA. The sample comprises 250,000 to 350,000 clones, 90% of which are singletons, and 0.95% to 1.2% rests with the top ten.

This TCR was recovered from a woman under 40 who had recovered from COVID-19. The J gene is TRBJ1-1, the V gene TRBV2, with D uncertain. Specimen: PBMCs or T cells enriched from blood (not recorded which). The CDR3 reads CASMTNTEAFF. DNA of the CDR3: TGTGCCAGCATGACAAACACTGAAGCTTTCTTT.